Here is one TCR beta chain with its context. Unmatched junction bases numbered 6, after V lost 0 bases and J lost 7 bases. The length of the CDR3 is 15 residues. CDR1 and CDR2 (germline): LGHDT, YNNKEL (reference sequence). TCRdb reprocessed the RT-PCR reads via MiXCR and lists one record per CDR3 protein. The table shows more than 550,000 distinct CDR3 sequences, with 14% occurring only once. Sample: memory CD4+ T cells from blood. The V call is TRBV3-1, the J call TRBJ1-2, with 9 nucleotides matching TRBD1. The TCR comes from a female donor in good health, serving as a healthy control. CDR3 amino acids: CASSQEGQGYGGYTF. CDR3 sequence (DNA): TGTGCCAGCAGCCAAGAAGGACAGGGGTACGGTGGCTACACCTTC.